The 24 T cell receptor beta chains given below trace back to one sample, sequenced in a study of blood T cell repertoires in COVID-19. Sequencing used immunoSEQ multiplex PCR; TCRdb keeps in-frame clones, though not all of them. The table has about 310,000 clones, approximately 85% seen once; the top ten hold under 2.5%. Input material: PBMCs or T cells enriched from blood (not recorded which). The origin of the receptors is a man aged 25-40 years who had recovered from COVID-19.

This clone was counted at least ten times. This rearrangement joins TRBV6-5 to TRBJ1-1, with 7 nucleotides matching TRBD1. The CDR3 has 12 amino acids. V was clipped by 2 bases and J by 12 bases; unmatched bases: 6. CDR1 is MNHEY and CDR2 is SVGAGI in the germline V gene. CDR3 residues: CASSYGDSVTFF. DNA of the CDR3: TGTGCCAGCAGTTACGGGGACAGTGTAACTTTCTTT.

The CDR3 region has the DNA TGTGCCAGCAGCTTTCTAGGTTCGTATGGCTACACCTTC. Translated, it gives CASSFLGSYGYTF. The rearrangement joins TRBV5-4 to TRBJ1-2; no firm D call. The CDR3 consists of 13 residues. The germline gives CDR1 SGHNT, CDR2 YYREEE (reference sequence). The V gene lost 2 bases and the J gene lost 5 bases, with 10 bases spanning the gap.

This clone was seen once. V gene TRBV13 combines with J gene TRBJ1-2, with TRBD1 identical over 8 bases. Trimming took 2 bases from V and 6 from J; bases not matched to a gene: 8. CDR1 and CDR2 (germline): PRHDT, FYEKMQ (reference sequence). The CDR3 contains 15 residues. The CDR3 sequence is CASSLIPGGADGYTF. The CDR3 coding sequence is TGTGCCAGCAGCTTAATCCCAGGGGGCGCGGATGGCTACACCTTC.

The chain couples TRBV19 to TRBJ1-4, with 7 bases aligning to TRBD1. The CDR3 sequence is 13 residues long. The germline V gene has CDR1 LNHDA and CDR2 SQIVND (reference sequence). The junction had 1 base not matched to a gene; V was cut back by 6 bases and J by 3 bases. In nucleotides, the CDR3 is TGTGCCAGTAGCCAGGGGGCTAATGAAAAACTGTTTTTT. Translated, it gives CASSQGANEKLFF. The whole variable domain, remainder taken from reference TRBV19 and TRBJ1-4, is DGGITQSPKYLFRKEGQNVTLSCEQNLNHDAMYWYRQDPGQGLRLIYYSQIVNDFQKGDIAEGYSVSREKKESFPLTVTSAQKNPTAFYLCASSQGANEKLFFGSGTQLSVL.

This chain links TRBV19 with TRBJ1-4; TRBD1 matches at 10 bases. From germline, CDR1 is LNHDA and CDR2 SQIVND (reference sequence). The CDR3 is made up of 17 amino acids. V lost 5 bases to trimming and J lost 0 bases; unmatched junction nucleotides: 6. The CDR3 nucleotides are TGTGCCAGTAGTTTAGGACAGGGGGTTGCAACTAATGAAAAACTGTTTTTT. This translates into CASSLGQGVATNEKLFF.

This clone was picked up a small number of times. The chain employs TRBV6-5 and TRBJ2-7, with 7 bases fitting TRBD1. The length of the CDR3 is 16 residues. CDR1 and CDR2 (germline): MNHEY, SVGAGI. J gave up 3 bases and V 2 bases, and 10 bases lay outside the gene matches. CDR3 bases: TGTGCCAGCAGTTACGACGCATCAAGGACAGGCTACGAGCAGTACTTC. Its protein product is CASSYDASRTGYEQYF.

As concerns this clone: Other DNA sequences in the sample encode the same CDR3. The chain has TRBV29-1 and TRBJ2-5; D might be TRBD1 (5 bases). The CDR3 has 11 residues. Per germline, CDR1 SQVTM and CDR2 ANQGSEA. The germline V and J ends were trimmed by 3 bases and 5 bases, with 7 bases remaining between them. CDR3 nucleotides: TGCAGCGTTGACAGGGCGGAGACCCAGTACTTC. This codes for CSVDRAETQYF.

The chain couples TRBV6-2 or TRBV6-3 to TRBJ1-1, with D possibly TRBD1 on 6 matching bases. Germline CDR1 is MNHEY and CDR2 is SVGEGT. V was clipped by 0 bases and J by 1 base, with 12 bases between them. The CDR3 covers 16 residues. CDR3 sequence: CASSYSVGQRNTEAFF. In DNA, the CDR3 is TGTGCCAGCAGTTACTCCGTCGGACAGCGGAACACTGAAGCTTTCTTT.

The rearrangement joins TRBV5-4 to TRBJ2-2; 9 nucleotides align to TRBD1. This CDR3 contains 15 residues. Germline values: CDR1 SGHNT, CDR2 YYREEE (reference sequence). V lost 4 bases to trimming and J lost 7 bases; unmatched junction nucleotides: 8. CDR3 in DNA: TGTGCCAGCAGCACCGGGACAGGGAGGAACGGGGAGCTGTTTTTT. This translates into CASSTGTGRNGELFF.

V usage is TRBV24-1 and J usage is TRBJ1-2, with 7 bases fitting TRBD1. Germline V gives CDR1 KGHDR, CDR2 SFDVKD. The V and J ends lost 3 bases and 4 bases, in that order; junction bases with no gene match: 7. This CDR3 spans 15 amino acids. The CDR3 DNA reads TGTGCCACCAGTGATCGAACAGGGGATCGCTATGGCTACACCTTC. It encodes CATSDRTGDRYGYTF.

The sample holds one count of this clone. The chain combines TRBV27 with TRBJ2-3; D gene ambiguous. Trimming removed 3 bases at V and 1 base at J, with 8 bases between. CDR1 is MNHEY, CDR2 SMNVEV, per germline (reference sequence). This CDR3 spans 14 amino acids. CDR3 nucleotide sequence: TGTGCCAGCAGTTTCTCCCGGGGCACAGATACGCAGTATTTT. Its protein is CASSFSRGTDTQYF.

J is TRBJ2-7 and V is TRBV24-1; 11 bases align to TRBD2. J gave up 4 bases and V 5 bases, and 9 bases lay outside the gene matches. The CDR3 runs 16 residues. CDR1 is KGHDR and CDR2 is SFDVKD in the germline V gene. The CDR3 loop reads CATSGASGGRGYEQYF. CDR3 DNA: TGTGCCACCAGTGGTGCTAGCGGGGGGAGAGGTTACGAGCAGTACTTC.

This chain joins TRBV25-1 and TRBJ2-7, with a weak D call TRBD2 (6 bases). The CDR3 is 13 amino acids. Germline assignment: CDR1 MGHDK and CDR2 SYGVNS. The V end was cut by 5 bases, the J end by 3 bases, with 11 bases between. The CDR3 DNA reads TGTGCCAGCAGTCCTGCGGGGAGCTACGAGCAGTACTTC. It specifies CASSPAGSYEQYF.

V gene TRBV9 combines with J gene TRBJ1-1; D is perhaps TRBD1 (5 bases). The V gene lost 5 bases and the J gene lost 6 bases, with 17 bases spanning the gap. CDR3 length: 14 residues. Germline V lookup: CDR1 SGDLS, CDR2 YYNGEE. In DNA form, the CDR3 reads TGTGCCAGCAGTAAAGACAGACTCTCTTCTGAAGCTTTCTTT. Translated, it gives CASSKDRLSSEAFF. Full variable domain (outside the CDR3, taken from reference TRBV9 and TRBJ1-1): DSGVTQTPKHLITATGQRVTLRCSPRSGDLSVYWYQQSLDQGLQFLIQYYNGEERAKGNILERFSAQQFPDLHSELNLSSLELGDSALYFCASSKDRLSSEAFFGQGTRLTVV.

The V gene is TRBV23-1, the J gene TRBJ1-1; D is perhaps TRBD1 (5 bases). TRBV23-1 is an ORF; its function is uncertain. Trimming left V 0 bases short and J 6 bases short, with 17 bases between. CDR3 length: 16 amino acids. The chain's CDR3 is CASSQSGEGLGPEAFF. The CDR3 DNA reads TGCGCCAGCAGTCAATCGGGGGAGGGGCTGGGACCTGAAGCTTTCTTT.

The chain links TRBV10-2 to TRBJ2-7; TRBD2 aligns across 8 bases. V lost 0 bases, J lost 4 bases, and 8 bases stayed unmatched. Germline-derived CDR1 and CDR2 are WSHSY and SAAADI. This CDR3 comprises 16 residues. CDR3 sequence (DNA): TGCGCCAGCAGTGAGTCGGTGGCGGGGGGAGTGTACGAGCAGTACTTC. This codes for CASSESVAGGVYEQYF.

The chain combines TRBV5-1 with TRBJ2-5; TRBD2 might be the D (7 bases). V gave up 4 bases and J gave up 1 base, with 20 bases separating them. The CDR3 has 17 residues. Germline-derived CDR1 and CDR2 are SGHRS and YFSETQ. The chain's CDR3 is CASSRGAGALLQETQYF. CDR3 DNA: TGCGCCAGCAGCCGAGGGGCGGGGGCCCTCCTCCAAGAGACCCAGTACTTC.

V gene TRBV29-1 combines with J gene TRBJ2-2; 11 bases are shared with TRBD2. The CDR3 totals 15 residues. Germline V gene data show CDR1 as SQVTM and CDR2 as ANQGSEA. The junction had 9 bases not matched to a gene; V was cut back by 7 bases and J by 5 bases. CDR3 protein: CSAIKGTSGTGELFF. The CDR3 DNA reads TGCAGCGCCATTAAAGGGACTAGCGGAACCGGGGAGCTGTTTTTT.

V usage is TRBV5-4 and J usage is TRBJ1-1; no definite D call. The CDR3 contains 15 residues. Trimming removed 4 bases from V and 0 bases from J, with 13 bases in between. Germline V gene data show CDR1 as SGHNT and CDR2 as YYREEE (reference sequence). CDR3 nucleotide sequence: TGTGCCAGCAGCCCGGGAAGCCCTCTGAACACTGAAGCTTTCTTT. Encoded protein: CASSPGSPLNTEAFF.

This chain links TRBV28 with TRBJ2-7; 8 bases line up with TRBD1. The CDR3 has 14 residues. Unmatched junction bases numbered 14, after V lost 4 bases and J lost 12 bases. Germline CDR1 MDHEN, CDR2 SYDVKM. CDR3 nucleotide sequence: TGTGCCAGCAGTTCCGCCGACGACAGGGGCAAAGTGTACTTC. Amino acid sequence: CASSSADDRGKVYF.

The chain has TRBV5-4 and TRBJ1-1, with 11 bases lining up with TRBD1. Germline assignment: CDR1 SGHNT and CDR2 YYREEE (reference sequence). V shed 6 bases and J 4 bases; nucleotides not matched to a gene: 2. CDR3 length equals 13 residues. CDR3 DNA sequence: TGTGCCAGCACCGGGACAGGGGGCACTGAAGCTTTCTTT. Its translation: CASTGTGGTEAFF.

This clone has a single count. The chain couples TRBV11-2 to TRBJ1-2; 7 bases are shared with TRBD1. V lost 3 bases to trimming and J lost 4 bases; unmatched junction nucleotides: 8. Germline loops: CDR1 SGHAT, CDR2 FQNNGV. The CDR3 contains 15 residues. CDR3 sequence: CASSLGDSRAYGYTF. CDR3 nucleotides: TGTGCCAGCAGCTTGGGGGACAGTCGGGCCTATGGCTACACCTTC.

This clone was observed a few times. Other DNA sequences from this sample encode an identical CDR3 as well. This chain joins TRBV5-1 and TRBJ1-2, with D maybe TRBD1 (5 bases). V shed 2 bases and J shed 3 bases, with 11 bases lying between them. The CDR3 totals 14 residues. Germline loops: CDR1 SGHRS, CDR2 YFSETQ. The chain's CDR3 is CASSLGARDYGYTF. The DNA for the CDR3 is TGCGCCAGCAGCTTAGGGGCCCGAGACTATGGCTACACCTTC.

The rearrangement uses TRBV10-3 and TRBJ1-1, with 7 bases aligning to TRBD1. With V trimmed by 6 bases and J by 2 bases, 3 bases remained unmatched. Germline V gives CDR1 ENHRY, CDR2 SYGVKD. The CDR3 has 13 residues. In DNA, the CDR3 is TGTGCCATCAGGACAGGGTCCAACACTGAAGCTTTCTTT. Amino acid sequence: CAIRTGSNTEAFF.